A selection of T cell receptor beta chains follows, all from one sample in a study of T cell repertoires in cytomegalovirus infection. From the reads, TCRdb called clonotypes with MiXCR, one entry per CDR3 protein. The data show some 130,000 distinct CDR3 sequences, with 8% to 9% seen just once and over 9% held by the top ten. The material sequenced was PBMCs. These receptor sequences come from a human donor in good health (CMV status not recorded). Some clones in this sample may be carry-over from other donors' samples. CDR3s include the opening cysteine and the closing phenylalanine or tryptophan. D genes are given only for firm matches. Clone size is not always given. Where it is, it says once, few, many or a class for expanded clones.

many,TRBJ2-7,NA,TRBV20-1,CSARGQGRVYEQYF,TGCAGTGCTAGAGGGCAGGGGCGGGTCTACGAGCAGTACTTC
NA,TRBJ1-1,NA,TRBV7-9,CASSPGGGEAFF,TGTGCCAGCAGCCCTGGGGGTGGTGAAGCTTTCTTT
NA,TRBJ1-5,NA,TRBV28,CASSRTGTSNQPQHF,TGTGCCAGCAGTCGCACCGGGACCAGCAATCAGCCCCAGCATTTT
many,TRBJ2-3,NA,TRBV10-3,CAISESDSSTDTQYF,TGTGCCATCAGTGAGTCTGACAGTAGCACAGATACGCAGTATTTT
many,TRBJ1-6,TRBD1,TRBV28,CASTLGTGDSPLHF,TGTGCCAGCACCCTGGGGACAGGCGATTCACCCCTCCACTTT
NA,TRBJ1-5,NA,TRBV20-1,CSAFGRNNQPQHF,TGCAGTGCTTTTGGGCGTAACAATCAGCCCCAGCATTTT
many,TRBJ1-2,NA,TRBV28,CASSSIVGGYTF,TGTGCCAGCAGCTCGATTGTTGGAGGCTACACCTTC
NA,TRBJ2-2,NA,TRBV29-1,CSVDIRRSGSTGELFF,TGCAGCGTTGATATAAGGCGCTCGGGGAGCACCGGGGAGCTGTTTTTT
many,TRBJ2-5,NA,TRBV15,CATSRGTGFETQYF,TGTGCCACCAGCAGAGGAACAGGGTTCGAGACCCAGTACTTC
many,TRBJ1-5,NA,TRBV28,CASSLWRGGVQQPQHF,TGTGCCAGCAGTTTATGGCGAGGAGGGGTTCAACAGCCCCAGCATTTT
many,TRBJ2-1,NA,TRBV7-9,CASSAPVGVVPNEQFF,TGTGCCAGCAGCGCCCCAGTGGGGGTTGTTCCTAATGAGCAGTTCTTC
many,TRBJ2-5,NA,TRBV20-1,CSARDVRIWETQYF,TGCAGTGCTAGGGACGTTCGAATCTGGGAGACCCAGTACTTC
NA,TRBJ1-6,TRBD1,TRBV28,CASTWDRAGSSPLHF,TGTGCCAGCACATGGGACAGGGCAGGGAGTTCACCCCTCCACTTT
NA,TRBJ2-3,TRBD2,TRBV19,CASSINPAGGPWDTQYF,TGTGCCAGTAGTATAAACCCAGCGGGGGGGCCATGGGATACGCAGTATTTT
few,TRBJ2-7,TRBD1,TRBV30,CAWSGTGNRDEQYF,TGTGCCTGGAGTGGGACAGGGAATAGGGACGAGCAGTACTTC
many,TRBJ2-1,TRBD2,TRBV28,CAWGGGGYNEQFF,TGTGCCTGGGGTGGCGGGGGGTACAATGAGCAGTTCTTC
many,TRBJ2-2,NA,TRBV28,CASSLGEIWRDHTGELFF,TGTGCCAGCAGTTTAGGGGAGATATGGCGGGATCACACCGGGGAGCTGTTTTTT
many,TRBJ2-2,TRBD1,TRBV6-4,CASSGRQGDRVTGELFF,TGTGCCAGCAGCGGACGGCAAGGGGACAGGGTCACCGGGGAGCTGTTTTTT
NA,TRBJ1-1,TRBD1,TRBV18,CVSSPGQKNTEAFF,TGTGTCAGCTCACCGGGACAGAAGAACACTGAAGCTTTCTTT
many,TRBJ1-6,NA,TRBV5-4,CASASRDTYNSPLHF,TGTGCCAGCGCAAGCCGGGACACTTATAATTCACCCCTCCACTTT
many,TRBJ1-1,NA,TRBV6-1,CASSWGTMNTEAFF,TGTGCCAGCAGTTGGGGGACGATGAACACTGAAGCTTTCTTT
many,TRBJ2-2,TRBD2,TRBV4-1,CASSQGLRERGGRGTGELFF,TGCGCCAGCAGCCAAGGCCTGCGGGAGCGGGGGGGCCGAGGCACCGGGGAGCTGTTTTTT
many,TRBJ1-2,TRBD1,TRBV28,CASARIRGRSGYTF,TGTGCCTCAGCAAGGATAAGGGGGCGATCTGGCTACACCTTC
many,TRBJ1-4,NA,TRBV27,CASSLQGIGSVGKLFF,TGTGCCAGCAGCCTCCAGGGGATAGGGTCGGTCGGAAAACTGTTTTTT
many,TRBJ1-1,NA,TRBV2,CASTGPRAIPRF,TGTGCCAGCACCGGCCCCCGAGCCATCCCACGCTTT
NA,TRBJ1-1,NA,TRBV30,CAWSLGLANTEAFF,TGTGCCTGGAGTCTTGGTCTCGCGAACACTGAAGCTTTCTTT
NA,TRBJ2-7,NA,TRBV29-1,CSVVGFSYEQYF,TGCAGCGTTGTAGGGTTCTCCTACGAGCAGTACTTC
many,TRBJ2-5,TRBD2,TRBV2,CASNWPGLADKTQYF,TGTGCCAGCAACTGGCCGGGACTAGCTGATAAGACCCAGTACTTC
NA,TRBJ2-3,NA,TRBV29-1,CSVAGQYTDTQYF,TGCAGCGTCGCGGGACAGTACACAGATACGCAGTATTTT
few,TRBJ1-1,NA,TRBV12-3/TRBV12-4,CASTPQLGGTEAFF,TGTGCCAGCACCCCCCAGCTCGGGGGGACTGAAGCTTTCTTT
NA,TRBJ1-6,NA,TRBV12-3/TRBV12-4,CSSSLMSSYNSPLHF,TGTTCCAGCAGTTTAATGAGCTCCTATAATTCACCCCTCCACTTT
NA,TRBJ2-1,NA,TRBV20-1,CSAPDPTNEQFF,TGCAGTGCCCCTGACCCAACCAATGAGCAGTTCTTC
many,TRBJ1-2,NA,TRBV28,CASTSPGRTNYGYTF,TGTGCCAGCACCTCTCCGGGCCGAACGAACTATGGCTACACCTTC
many,TRBJ1-1,NA,TRBV7-8,CASSLIAHTEAFF,TGTGCCAGCAGCTTAATCGCCCACACTGAAGCTTTCTTT
few,TRBJ1-2,NA,TRBV2,CASSDILGGYTF,TGTGCCAGCAGTGACATCCTTGGAGGCTACACCTTC
many,TRBJ2-5,TRBD2,TRBV7-2,CASSLVSGGLETQYF,TGTGCCAGCAGCTTAGTAAGCGGGGGGCTGGAGACCCAGTACTTC
many,TRBJ1-4,NA,TRBV14,CASSPNHEKLFF,TGTGCCAGCAGCCCCAACCATGAAAAACTGTTTTTT
few,TRBJ1-1,NA,TRBV28,CASTSSGSRDTEAFF,TGTGCCAGCACCTCATCGGGGTCTCGGGACACTGAAGCTTTCTTT
many,TRBJ2-2,NA,TRBV7-8,CASSLAQGRSTGELFF,TGTGCCAGCAGCTTAGCACAGGGAAGAAGTACCGGGGAGCTGTTTTTT
NA,TRBJ2-2,TRBD2,TRBV7-8,CASSRPEAGAYTGELFF,TGTGCCAGCAGCCGCCCCGAAGCGGGGGCATACACCGGGGAGCTGTTTTTT
many,TRBJ2-3,TRBD2,TRBV7-9,CASSSNLAGKGTDTQYF,TGTGCCAGCAGCTCAAACTTAGCGGGGAAGGGCACAGATACGCAGTATTTT
many,TRBJ2-1,NA,TRBV6-6,CASSASVNGGRGNEQFF,TGTGCCAGCAGTGCCTCCGTTAATGGGGGTAGGGGCAATGAGCAGTTCTTC
many,TRBJ2-1,NA,TRBV7-2,CASSLLQRSYNEQFF,TGTGCCAGCAGCTTACTCCAAAGGTCCTACAATGAGCAGTTCTTC
many,TRBJ1-4,NA,TRBV2,CASSKQGRGEKLFF,TGTGCCAGCAGTAAACAGGGACGTGGCGAAAAACTGTTTTTT
few,TRBJ1-1,NA,TRBV5-1,CASSIDQGTEAFF,TGCGCCAGCAGTATCGATCAGGGAACTGAAGCTTTCTTT
many,TRBJ1-3,NA,TRBV7-2,CASSLAGSPGNTIYF,TGTGCCAGCAGCTTAGCGGGGAGCCCTGGAAACACCATATATTTT
many,TRBJ1-1,NA,TRBV28,CASSLGAPVYTEAFF,TGTGCCAGCAGCCTAGGGGCACCGGTATACACTGAAGCTTTCTTT
many,TRBJ2-3,NA,TRBV7-2,CASSPPSTDTQYF,TGTGCCAGCAGCCCTCCAAGCACAGATACGCAGTATTTT
many,TRBJ1-1,NA,TRBV7-2,CASSLDAGVNTEAFF,TGTGCCAGCAGCTTAGATGCAGGGGTGAACACTGAAGCTTTCTTT
NA,TRBJ1-1,NA,TRBV3-1,CASSQESRVNTEAFF,TGTGCCAGCAGCCAAGAGAGCAGGGTGAACACTGAAGCTTTCTTT
many,TRBJ1-1,TRBD1,TRBV19,CASSKTGRAFF,TGTGCCAGCTCAAAGACAGGGCGTGCTTTCTTT
many,TRBJ2-1,NA,TRBV24-1,CATSDYDSYNEQFF,TGTGCCACCAGTGATTACGACAGTTACAATGAGCAGTTCTTC
many,TRBJ1-2,NA,TRBV3-1,CASSQDSNYGYTF,TGTGCCAGCAGCCAAGATTCTAACTATGGCTACACCTTC